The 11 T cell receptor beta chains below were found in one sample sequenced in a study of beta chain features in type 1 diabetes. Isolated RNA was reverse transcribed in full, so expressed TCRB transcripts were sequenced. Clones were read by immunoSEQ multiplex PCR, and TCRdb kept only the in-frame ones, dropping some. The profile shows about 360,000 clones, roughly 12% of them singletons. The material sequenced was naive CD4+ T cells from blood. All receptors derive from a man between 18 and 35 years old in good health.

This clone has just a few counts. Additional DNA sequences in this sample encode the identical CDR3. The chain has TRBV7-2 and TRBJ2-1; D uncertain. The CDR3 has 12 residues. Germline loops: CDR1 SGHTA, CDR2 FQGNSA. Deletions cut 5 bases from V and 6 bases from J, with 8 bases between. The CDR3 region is CASSPYFNEQFF. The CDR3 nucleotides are TGTGCCAGCAGCCCTTATTTCAATGAGCAGTTCTTC.

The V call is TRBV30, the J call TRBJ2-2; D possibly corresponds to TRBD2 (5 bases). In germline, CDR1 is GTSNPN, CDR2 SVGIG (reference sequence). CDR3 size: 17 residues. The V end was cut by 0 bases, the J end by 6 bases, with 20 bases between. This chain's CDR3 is CAWSVYRGSRFSGELFF. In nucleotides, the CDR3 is TGTGCCTGGAGTGTATACCGCGGGTCTCGCTTTTCCGGGGAGCTGTTTTTT.

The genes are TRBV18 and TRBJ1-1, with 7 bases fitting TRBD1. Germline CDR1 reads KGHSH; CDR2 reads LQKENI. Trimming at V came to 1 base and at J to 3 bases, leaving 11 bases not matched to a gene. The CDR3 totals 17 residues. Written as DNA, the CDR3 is TGTGCCAGCTCACCACGGGTAGGGGGCGAAGGTTACACTGAAGCTTTCTTT. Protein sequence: CASSPRVGGEGYTEAFF.

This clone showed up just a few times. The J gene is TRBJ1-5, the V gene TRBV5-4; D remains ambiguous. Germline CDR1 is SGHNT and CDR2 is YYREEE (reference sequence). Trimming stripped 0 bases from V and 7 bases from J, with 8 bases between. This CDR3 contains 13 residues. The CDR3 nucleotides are TGTGCCAGCAGCTTGGCAGGCCAACAGCCCCAGCATTTT. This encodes CASSLAGQQPQHF.

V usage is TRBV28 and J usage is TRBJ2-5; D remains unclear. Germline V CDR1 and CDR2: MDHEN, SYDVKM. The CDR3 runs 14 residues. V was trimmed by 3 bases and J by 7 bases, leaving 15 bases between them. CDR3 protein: CASSFYTAHRTQYF. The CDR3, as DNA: TGTGCCAGCAGTTTTTACACCGCTCATCGGACCCAGTACTTC.

CDR3 DNA sequence: TGTGCCTTGATTACAGGGTGGGGGAACACCGGGGAGCTGTTTTTT. Protein product: CALITGWGNTGELFF. V is TRBV30 and J is TRBJ2-2; a weak D match, TRBD1 (6 bases). Germline V gives CDR1 GTSNPN, CDR2 SVGIG (reference sequence). This CDR3 is 15 amino acids long. Trimming cost V 7 bases and J 1 base, with 16 bases left between them.

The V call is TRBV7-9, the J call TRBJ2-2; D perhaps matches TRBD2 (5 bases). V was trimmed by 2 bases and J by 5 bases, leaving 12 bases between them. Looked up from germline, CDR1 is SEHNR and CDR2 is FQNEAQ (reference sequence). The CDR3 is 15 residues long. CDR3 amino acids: CASSLTGSETGELFF. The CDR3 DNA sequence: TGTGCCAGCAGCTTAACGGGGTCGGAAACCGGGGAGCTGTTTTTT.

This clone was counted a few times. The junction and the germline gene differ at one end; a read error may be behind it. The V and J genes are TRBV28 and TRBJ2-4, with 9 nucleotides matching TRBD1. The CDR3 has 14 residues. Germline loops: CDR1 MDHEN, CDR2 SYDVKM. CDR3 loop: CASSPGTGFFQADF. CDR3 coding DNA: TGTGCCAGCAGTCCCGGGACAGGGTTCTTTCAGGCGGACTTC. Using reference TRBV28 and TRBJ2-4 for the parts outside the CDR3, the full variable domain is DVKVTQSSRYLVKRTGEKVFLECVQDMDHENMFWYRQDPGLGLRLIYFSYDVKMKEKGDIPEGYSVSREKKERFSLILESASTNQTSMYLCASSPGTGFFQADFGAGTRLSVL.

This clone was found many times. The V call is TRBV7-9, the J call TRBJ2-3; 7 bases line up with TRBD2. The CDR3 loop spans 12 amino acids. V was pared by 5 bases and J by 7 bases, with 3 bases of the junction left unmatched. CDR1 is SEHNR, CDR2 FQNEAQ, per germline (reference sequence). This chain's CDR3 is CASSPSGNTQYF. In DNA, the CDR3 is TGTGCCAGCAGCCCTAGCGGTAATACGCAGTATTTT.

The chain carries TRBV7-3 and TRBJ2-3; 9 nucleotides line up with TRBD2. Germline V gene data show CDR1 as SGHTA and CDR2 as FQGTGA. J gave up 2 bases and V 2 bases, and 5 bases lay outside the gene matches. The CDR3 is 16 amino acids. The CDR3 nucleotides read TGTGCCAGCAGCTTACGGCGGGGGGGTACCACAGATACGCAGTATTTT. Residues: CASSLRRGGTTDTQYF.

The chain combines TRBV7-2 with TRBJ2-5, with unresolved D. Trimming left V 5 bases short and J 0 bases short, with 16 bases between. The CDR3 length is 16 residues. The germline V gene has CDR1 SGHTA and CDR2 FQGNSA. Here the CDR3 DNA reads TGTGCCAGCAGCCGTGCGGCGCGAGCGTACCAAGAGACCCAGTACTTC. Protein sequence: CASSRAARAYQETQYF.